A single sample gave rise to the 17 T cell receptor beta chains below, sequenced in a study of T cell responses to AZD1222 COVID-19 vaccine. Method: immunoSEQ multiplex PCR; TCRdb's copy keeps in-frame clones and lacks some. This sample yields 150,000 to 200,000 clones, of which 92% are seen a single time; about 10% belongs to the top ten. The material sequenced was peripheral blood, taken on day 0 of AZD1222 vaccination. Source of these receptors: an adult in good health.

The V gene is TRBV27, the J gene TRBJ1-5, with D perhaps matching TRBD1 (5 bases). V shed 3 bases and J shed 0 bases, with 12 bases lying between them. The CDR3 is 16 amino acids. Germline values: CDR1 MNHEY, CDR2 SMNVEV (reference sequence). The CDR3 nucleotides read TGTGCCAGCAGTTTGGGGCTTGCGGGTAGCAATCAGCCCCAGCATTTT. It is translated as CASSLGLAGSNQPQHF.

The V gene is TRBV11-3, the J gene TRBJ2-7; D possibly uses TRBD1 or TRBD2 (6 bases each). The germline V gene encodes CDR1 SGHNT and CDR2 YENEEA. V was cut by 5 bases and J by 1 base, with 15 bases left in between. This CDR3 region has 15 residues. For the CDR3, the DNA is TGTGCCAGCAGCCTCGGGGGCAGGGAGTCCTACGAGCAGTACTTC. The encoded protein is CASSLGGRESYEQYF.

This clone appeared once. This rearrangement joins TRBV19 to TRBJ1-1; D might be TRBD1 (6 bases). The germline V gene encodes CDR1 LNHDA and CDR2 SQIVND (reference sequence). Trimming left V 3 bases short and J 7 bases short, with 21 bases between. The CDR3 is 16 residues long. CDR3 sequence: CASSIDWGHFRGEAFF. The DNA for the CDR3 is TGTGCCAGTAGTATTGATTGGGGCCATTTCAGGGGTGAAGCTTTCTTT.

This chain joins TRBV4-2 and TRBJ2-7; a weak D match, TRBD1 (6 bases). V was trimmed by 0 bases and J by 3 bases, leaving 6 bases between them. Germline assignment: CDR1 LGHNA and CDR2 YNFKEQ. The length of the CDR3 is 13 residues. The CDR3 nucleotides read TGTGCCAGCAGCCAAGAAGGGGGCTACGAGCAGTACTTC. Translating it yields CASSQEGGYEQYF.

The chain combines TRBV4-2 with TRBJ1-5; a possible D gene is TRBD1 (5 bases). V was trimmed by 8 bases and J by 7 bases, leaving 15 bases between them. The germline V gene encodes CDR1 LGHNA and CDR2 YNFKEQ. The CDR3 has 13 residues. The CDR3: CASRGGGRQPQHF. Here the CDR3 DNA reads TGTGCCAGCCGGGGCGGGGGACGACAGCCCCAGCATTTT.

This clone was observed a single time. The CDR3 nucleotides read TGTGCCAGCAGCCCTCGGGGCCTGAACCCGGGCAATCAGCCCCAGCATTTT. Its protein product is CASSPRGLNPGNQPQHF. The J gene is TRBJ1-5, the V gene TRBV27; a possible D gene is TRBD1 (5 bases). The CDR3 extends over 17 amino acids. The V and J ends lost 6 bases and 2 bases respectively, with 20 bases between them. CDR1 is MNHEY, CDR2 SMNVEV, per germline (reference sequence).

The chain is built from TRBV3-1 (or the pseudogene TRBV3-2) and TRBJ1-2; D not resolved. Per germline, CDR1 LGHDT and CDR2 YNNKEL (reference sequence). The CDR3 contains 15 residues. V gave up 0 bases and J gave up 8 bases, with 16 bases separating them. In DNA, the CDR3 is TGTGCCAGCAGCCAAGATTCAGGAAGACTGGGCGGCTACACCTTC. Translated: CASSQDSGRLGGYTF.

The genes are TRBV27 and TRBJ1-6; D gene unclear. V was cut by 3 bases and J by 7 bases, with 4 bases left in between. In germline, CDR1 is MNHEY, CDR2 SMNVEV (reference sequence). The CDR3 consists of 12 residues. The CDR3 nucleotides are TGTGCCAGCAGTTTCCCGAATTCACCCCTCCACTTT. It yields the protein CASSFPNSPLHF.

V usage is TRBV27 and J usage is TRBJ1-1, with 9 bases that match TRBD1. CDR3 length: 17 residues. Trimming removed 5 bases from V and 5 bases from J; junction bases left unmatched: 15. Germline CDR1 and CDR2: MNHEY and SMNVEV (reference sequence). The CDR3 DNA sequence: TGTGCCAGCAGTGTGATACAGGGGGCACGGCGAGGAACTGAAGCTTTCTTT. Encoded protein: CASSVIQGARRGTEAFF.

The chain employs TRBV27 and TRBJ1-1, with 7 positions matching TRBD1. This CDR3 has 15 residues. The germline gives CDR1 MNHEY, CDR2 SMNVEV (reference sequence). The junction had 11 bases not matched to a gene; V was cut back by 6 bases and J by 4 bases. In DNA, the CDR3 is TGTGCCAGCAGCCATGACAGGGCGCGGGTCACTGAAGCTTTCTTT. It codes for CASSHDRARVTEAFF.

This chain links TRBV2 with TRBJ1-2; no definite D call. CDR1 and CDR2 from the germline V gene are SNHLY and FYNNEI. The CDR3 extends over 15 amino acids. The V gene lost 6 bases and the J gene lost 4 bases, with 18 bases spanning the gap. The CDR3 DNA follows: TGTGCCAGCAGCCCCCTGGCTGCGGCTACCTATGGCTACACCTTC. Translating gives CASSPLAAATYGYTF.

CDR3 amino acids: CASSLGQMNTEAFF. The DNA for the CDR3 is TGTGCCAGCAGCCTCGGACAGATGAACACTGAAGCTTTCTTT. The chain links TRBV27 to TRBJ1-1; maybe TRBD1 (6 bases). Germline loops: CDR1 MNHEY, CDR2 SMNVEV (reference sequence). The ends were cut back, 6 bases at V and 0 bases at J, with 11 bases in the middle. This CDR3 has 14 amino acids.

The rearrangement uses TRBV19 and TRBJ1-3; D is unclear. The CDR3 is made up of 15 amino acids. Germline-derived CDR1 and CDR2 are LNHDA and SQIVND (reference sequence). V dropped 7 bases and J dropped 1 base, with 14 bases sitting between them. The CDR3 sequence is CASTREGASGNTIYF. The CDR3 bases are TGTGCCAGTACCCGGGAGGGTGCGTCTGGAAACACCATATATTTT.

This clone was counted a few times. The chain couples TRBV19 to TRBJ1-1; D unresolved. In germline, CDR1 is LNHDA, CDR2 SQIVND (reference sequence). This CDR3 contains 12 residues. The V and J ends lost 4 bases and 7 bases respectively, with 10 bases between them. The CDR3 DNA reads as TGTGCCAGTAGTAGCTACCGGGATGAAGCTTTCTTT. It codes for CASSSYRDEAFF.

Here the CDR3 reads CASSVSQYQETQYF. The DNA for the CDR3 is TGCGCCAGCAGCGTGTCCCAGTACCAAGAGACCCAGTACTTC. The chain recombines TRBV5-1 with TRBJ2-5; D is uncertain. The CDR3 loop spans 14 amino acids. Germline CDR1 and CDR2: SGHRS and YFSETQ. Trimming removed 4 bases at V and 0 bases at J, with 10 bases between.

The chain couples TRBV29-1 to TRBJ2-1; D gene unclear. The CDR3 extends over 9 amino acids. Between the trimmed V and J ends, which lost 4 bases and 6 bases, there was a span of 1 base. CDR1 is SQVTM, CDR2 ANQGSEA, per germline. CDR3 coding DNA: TGCAGCGTTGTCAATGAGCAGTTCTTC. This gives the protein CSVVNEQFF.

This rearrangement joins TRBV27 to TRBJ2-1, with a tentative D call TRBD2 (6 bases). The germline gives CDR1 MNHEY, CDR2 SMNVEV (reference sequence). Deletions cut 2 bases from V and 9 bases from J, with 14 bases between. CDR3 length: 14 amino acids. CDR3 nucleotide sequence: TGTGCCAGCAGTTTAGGGACTGGCTGGGGTGAGCAGTTCTTC. This codes for CASSLGTGWGEQFF.